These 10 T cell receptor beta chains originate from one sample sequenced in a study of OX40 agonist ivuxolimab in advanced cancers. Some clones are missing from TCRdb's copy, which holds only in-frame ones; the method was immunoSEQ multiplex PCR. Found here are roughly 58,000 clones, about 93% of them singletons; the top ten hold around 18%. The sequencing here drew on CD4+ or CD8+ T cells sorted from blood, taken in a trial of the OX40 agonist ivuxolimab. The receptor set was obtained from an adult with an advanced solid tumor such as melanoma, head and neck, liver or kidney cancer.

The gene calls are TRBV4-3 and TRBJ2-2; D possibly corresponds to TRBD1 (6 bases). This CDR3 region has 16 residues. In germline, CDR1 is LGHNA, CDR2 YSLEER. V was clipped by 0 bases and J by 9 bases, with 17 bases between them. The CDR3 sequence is CASSQDLGHLPRELFF. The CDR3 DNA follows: TGCGCCAGCAGCCAAGATTTGGGACACCTCCCCCGGGAGCTGTTTTTT.

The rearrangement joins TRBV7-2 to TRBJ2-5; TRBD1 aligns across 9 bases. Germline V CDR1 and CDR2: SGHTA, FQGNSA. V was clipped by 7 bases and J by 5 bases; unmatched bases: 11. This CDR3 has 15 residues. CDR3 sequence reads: CASTEGDRAGETQYF. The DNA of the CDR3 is TGTGCCAGCACCGAAGGGGACAGGGCGGGTGAGACCCAGTACTTC. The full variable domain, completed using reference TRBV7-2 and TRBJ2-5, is GAGVSQSPSNKVTEKGKDVELRCDPISGHTALYWYRQSLGQGLEFLIYFQGNSAPDKSGLPSDRFSAERTGGSVSTLTIQRTQQEDSAVYLCASTEGDRAGETQYFGPGTRLLVL.

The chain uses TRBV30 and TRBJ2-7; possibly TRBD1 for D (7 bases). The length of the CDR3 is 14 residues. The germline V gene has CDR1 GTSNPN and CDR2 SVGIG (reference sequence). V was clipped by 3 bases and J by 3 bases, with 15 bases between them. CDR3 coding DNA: TGTGCCTGGAGGGAGGGGGCGTCCGGCTACGAGCAGTACTTC. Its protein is CAWREGASGYEQYF.

The CDR3 DNA follows: TGTGCCAGCAGCTTAGCCTATGGGTCCACAGATACGCAGTATTTT. Translating it yields CASSLAYGSTDTQYF. The V and J genes are TRBV7-9 and TRBJ2-3; D is unclear. Germline CDR1 SEHNR, CDR2 FQNEAQ (reference sequence). The V and J ends lost 0 bases and 2 bases respectively, with 9 bases between them. CDR3 length: 15 amino acids.

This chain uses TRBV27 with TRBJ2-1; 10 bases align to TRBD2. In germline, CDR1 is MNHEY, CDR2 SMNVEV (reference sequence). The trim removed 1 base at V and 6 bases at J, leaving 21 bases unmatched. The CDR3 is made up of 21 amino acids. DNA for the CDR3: TGTGCCAGCAGTTTATGGCCGGGGAGATCAGAGCTAGCGGGAGACAGCAATGAGCAGTTCTTC. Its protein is CASSLWPGRSELAGDSNEQFF.

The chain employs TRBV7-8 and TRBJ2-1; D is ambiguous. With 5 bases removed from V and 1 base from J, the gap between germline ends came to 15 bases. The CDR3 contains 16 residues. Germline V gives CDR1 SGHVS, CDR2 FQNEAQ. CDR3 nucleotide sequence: TGTGCCAGCAGCCCCCTGGCCCGATGGTCCTACAATGAGCAGTTCTTC. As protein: CASSPLARWSYNEQFF.

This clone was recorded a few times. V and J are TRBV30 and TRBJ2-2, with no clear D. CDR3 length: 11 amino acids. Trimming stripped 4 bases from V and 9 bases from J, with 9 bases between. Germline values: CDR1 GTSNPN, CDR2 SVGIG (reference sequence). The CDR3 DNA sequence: TGTGCCTGGACAGAGCGCAGGGAGCTGTTTTTT. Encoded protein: CAWTERRELFF.

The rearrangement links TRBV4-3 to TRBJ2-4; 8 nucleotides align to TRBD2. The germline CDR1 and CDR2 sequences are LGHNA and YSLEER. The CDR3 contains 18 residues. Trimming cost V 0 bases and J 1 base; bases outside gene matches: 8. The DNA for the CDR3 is TGCGCCAGCAGCCAAGATGGGGCGGGAGGATATGCCAAAAACATTCAGTACTTC. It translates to CASSQDGAGGYAKNIQYF.

The CDR3 spells CATSRSSRQIYTF. The CDR3 nucleotides are TGTGCCACCAGCAGATCCTCACGACAGATCTACACCTTC. The chain recombines TRBV15 with TRBJ1-2, with D possibly being TRBD1 (5 bases). From germline, CDR1 is LNHNV and CDR2 YYDKDF (reference sequence). Trimming shortened V by 2 bases and J by 10 bases, and 14 bases separated the two germline ends. The CDR3 spans 13 residues.

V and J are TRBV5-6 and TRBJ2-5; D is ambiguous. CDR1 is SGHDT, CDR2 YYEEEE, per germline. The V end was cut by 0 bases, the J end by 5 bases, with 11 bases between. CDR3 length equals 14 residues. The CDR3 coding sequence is TGTGCCAGCAGCTTGGAGCCGGCCTGGGAGACCCAGTACTTC. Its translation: CASSLEPAWETQYF.